This T cell receptor (beta chain) was recovered during a study of shared T cell receptors in the human thymus. Germline V gene sequence: CDR1 SNHLY, CDR2 FYNNEI. The CDR3 has 15 residues. This clone turned up a few times. One end of the junction is discordant with germline, which a read error may explain. Other nucleotide sequences from this sample produce the same CDR3. TCRdb's copy holds only in-frame clones and misses some; the assay was immunoSEQ multiplex PCR. This repertoire shows some 700,000 clones, 70% to 90% found once; its top ten account for about 0.0098%. This sample was shared with a second study, whose subject was human thymus T cells. That paper states: Thymus specimens were resections from corrective heart surgery.

The source of this sequence is a girl under two years old with a congenital heart defect. Sample: thymocytes. J is TRBJ1-6 and V is TRBV2, with 9 nucleotides matching TRBD1. DNA of the CDR3: TGTGCCAGCAGTGATACAGGGGGCTTGAATTCCCCCCTCCACTTT. Translation gives CASSDTGGLNSPLHF.